These 26 T cell receptor beta chains originate from one sample sequenced in a study of blood T cell repertoires in COVID-19. Sequencing was performed with immunoSEQ multiplex PCR; in TCRdb, only in-frame clones are kept and a portion is missing. Here the sample spans more than 35,000 clones, roughly nine tenths being singletons. The sequencing sample was made of peripheral blood. These receptors were taken from a human donor in a cohort sampled during active COVID-19.

The chain employs TRBV10-3 and TRBJ1-3; possibly TRBD1 for D (6 bases). The CDR3 contains 14 residues. Germline CDR1 and CDR2: ENHRY and SYGVKD. Trimming removed 10 bases at V and 2 bases at J, with 15 bases between. The CDR3 DNA reads TGTGCCACTACCTCAGGGGCGGCTGGAAACACCATATATTTT. Translating gives CATTSGAAGNTIYF.

This chain connects TRBV6-6 to TRBJ1-5; D is possibly TRBD1 (5 bases). The CDR3 has 16 residues. Between the trimmed V and J ends, which lost 6 bases and 3 bases, there was a span of 18 bases. CDR1 and CDR2 from the germline V gene are MNHNY and SVGAGI (reference sequence). Here the CDR3 reads CASSPQGTGANQPQHF. In DNA form, the CDR3 reads TGTGCCAGCAGCCCCCAGGGTACTGGGGCCAATCAGCCCCAGCATTTT.

This chain connects TRBV5-1 to TRBJ2-1; 8 bases line up with TRBD1. The trim removed 3 bases at V and 0 bases at J, leaving 5 bases unmatched. This CDR3 region has 16 residues. Germline V gives CDR1 SGHRS, CDR2 YFSETQ. The CDR3 sequence: CASSSAGTGSYNEQFF. CDR3 sequence (DNA): TGCGCCAGCAGCTCTGCCGGGACAGGCTCCTACAATGAGCAGTTCTTC.

In its sample, this clone was seen once. The chain's CDR3 is CASSLSSGGWKDTQYF. The CDR3 DNA reads TGTGCCAGCAGCTTGTCTAGCGGGGGGTGGAAAGATACGCAGTATTTT. V is TRBV5-6 and J is TRBJ2-3; TRBD2 matches at 11 bases. Trimming removed 1 base from V and 5 bases from J; junction bases left unmatched: 6. CDR3 length: 16 amino acids. CDR1 is SGHDT and CDR2 is YYEEEE in the germline V gene.

The rearrangement uses TRBV4-3 and TRBJ1-3; unclear D gene. V was trimmed by 3 bases and J by 7 bases, leaving 10 bases between them. CDR1 and CDR2 from the germline V gene are LGHNA and YSLEER. This CDR3 has 13 amino acids. The CDR3 loop reads CASSHERGNTIYF. CDR3 in DNA: TGCGCCAGCAGCCACGAGAGAGGGAACACCATATATTTT.

V gene TRBV12-3 or TRBV12-4 combines with J gene TRBJ2-5; D possibly corresponds to TRBD1 (5 bases). CDR3 length equals 12 residues. Trimming took 5 bases from V and 9 from J, leaving 13 bases between them. The chain's CDR3 is CASSTTRVAQYF. CDR3 DNA: TGTGCCAGCAGTACGACCAGGGTGGCCCAGTACTTC.

The chain joins TRBV30 to TRBJ2-1, with TRBD1 as a possible D gene (5 bases). Germline V gene data show CDR1 as GTSNPN and CDR2 as SVGIG (reference sequence). The CDR3 is made up of 11 amino acids. V gave up 5 bases and J gave up 8 bases, with 10 bases separating them. The chain's CDR3 is CAWAPGHEQFF. Written as DNA, the CDR3 is TGTGCCTGGGCCCCAGGGCATGAGCAGTTCTTC.

The chain employs TRBV2 and TRBJ1-6; weak D call: TRBD1 (5 bases). Germline values: CDR1 SNHLY, CDR2 FYNNEI. CDR3 length equals 15 residues. Trimming stripped 3 bases from V and 5 bases from J, with 11 bases between. The chain's CDR3 is CASSDLQVNNSPLHF. The CDR3 nucleotides read TGTGCCAGCAGTGATCTACAGGTTAATAATTCACCCCTCCACTTT.

V and J are TRBV4-3 and TRBJ2-7; tentatively, D is TRBD1 (5 bases). The V gene lost 4 bases and the J gene lost 2 bases, with 15 bases spanning the gap. The length of the CDR3 is 15 residues. From germline, CDR1 is LGHNA and CDR2 YSLEER. CDR3 bases: TGCGCCAGCAGCCCGAGCTGGCAGGGCCCCTACGAGCAGTACTTC. The encoded protein is CASSPSWQGPYEQYF.

The chain carries TRBV7-8 and TRBJ2-7; 11 bases agree with TRBD2. Germline CDR1 SGHVS, CDR2 FQNEAQ. J lost 3 bases, V lost 4 bases, and 8 bases had no gene match. The CDR3 runs 16 residues. Here the CDR3 DNA reads TGTGCCAGCAGCTCCCCGACTAGCGGGGCGGTCTACGAGCAGTACTTC. It yields the protein CASSSPTSGAVYEQYF.

The J gene is TRBJ2-7, the V gene TRBV11-2, with 9 nucleotides matching TRBD2. Germline V gene data show CDR1 as SGHAT and CDR2 as FQNNGV. The CDR3 length is 17 residues. The V and J ends lost 3 bases and 3 bases, in that order; junction bases with no gene match: 12. The CDR3 nucleotides read TGTGCCAGCAGCTTGGCTAGTGGAGCGGGAGGCCGCTACGAGCAGTACTTC. Protein sequence: CASSLASGAGGRYEQYF. The variable domain in full, completed from reference TRBV11-2 and TRBJ2-7, reads EAGVAQSPRYKIIEKRQSVAFWCNPISGHATLYWYQQILGQGPKLLIQFQNNGVVDDSQLPKDRFSAERLKGVDSTLKIQPAKLEDSAVYLCASSLASGAGGRYEQYFGPGTRLTVT.

The genes are TRBV6-5 and TRBJ1-4; TRBD1 is a possible D gene (5 bases). Germline loops: CDR1 MNHEY, CDR2 SVGAGI. V was pared by 7 bases and J by 0 bases, with 12 bases between. The CDR3 extends over 15 amino acids. The CDR3 protein is CASKDGHATNEKLFF. As DNA, the CDR3 is TGTGCCAGCAAGGACGGACATGCAACTAATGAAAAACTGTTTTTT.

V usage is TRBV29-1 and J usage is TRBJ1-1; no definite D call. CDR1 and CDR2 from the germline V gene are SQVTM and ANQGSEA. This CDR3 comprises 13 residues. V was pared by 1 base and J by 5 bases, with 11 bases between. CDR3 region: CSVEVGEGTEAFF. CDR3 DNA: TGCAGCGTTGAAGTTGGGGAGGGAACTGAAGCTTTCTTT.

The gene calls are TRBV14 and TRBJ2-1, with 14 bases matching TRBD2. This CDR3 is built from 17 residues. After removal of 3 bases from V and 6 bases from J, the junction contained 7 bases not matched to a gene. CDR1 and CDR2 from the germline V gene are SGHDN and FVKESK. CDR3: CASSQGLAGAGGNEQFF. CDR3 coding DNA: TGTGCCAGCAGCCAGGGACTAGCGGGAGCAGGAGGCAATGAGCAGTTCTTC.

This chain links TRBV9 with TRBJ2-2; no clear D. Germline lookup yields CDR1 SGDLS and CDR2 YYNGEE. The CDR3 covers 13 residues. The V and J ends lost 3 bases and 6 bases respectively, with 9 bases between them. CDR3: CASSGGRAGELFF. Written as DNA, the CDR3 is TGTGCCAGCAGCGGAGGTCGGGCCGGGGAGCTGTTTTTT.

The chain links TRBV6-5 to TRBJ2-3; 7 bases agree with TRBD2. Trimming cost V 7 bases and J 3 bases; bases outside gene matches: 4. Germline V gene lookup returns CDR1 MNHEY and CDR2 SVGAGI. The CDR3 covers 13 residues. The CDR3 region is CASTISGTDTQYF. CDR3 nucleotides: TGTGCCAGCACCATTAGCGGGACAGATACGCAGTATTTT.

The genes are TRBV6-5 and TRBJ2-7; D uncertain. Germline loops: CDR1 MNHEY, CDR2 SVGAGI. V gave up 0 bases and J gave up 3 bases, with 15 bases separating them. CDR3 length equals 16 residues. The CDR3 sequence is CASSYSLSDFSYEQYF. The CDR3 nucleotides read TGTGCCAGCAGTTACTCACTCAGCGATTTTAGCTACGAGCAGTACTTC.

This clone was observed a few times. The J gene is TRBJ1-1, the V gene TRBV28; D remains unclear. Deletions cut 8 bases from V and 5 bases from J, with 12 bases between. CDR1 is MDHEN, CDR2 SYDVKM, per germline. The CDR3 is made up of 12 amino acids. CDR3 amino acids: CASYKLRTEAFF. The CDR3 DNA follows: TGTGCCAGCTATAAGCTGAGGACTGAAGCTTTCTTT.

A few counts support this clone. Other DNA sequences in this sample translate to the same CDR3. This chain uses TRBV15 with TRBJ2-1; 8 nucleotides align to TRBD2. V shed 1 base, J shed 7 bases, and the junction held 0 bases outside the gene matches. CDR3 length: 13 amino acids. The germline V gene has CDR1 LNHNV and CDR2 YYDKDF (reference sequence). The CDR3 region has the DNA TGTGCCACCAGCAGAGCTAGCGGGAATGAGCAGTTCTTC. It specifies CATSRASGNEQFF.

The chain combines TRBV4-1 with TRBJ1-2, with a tentative D call TRBD1 (6 bases). The V end was cut by 5 bases, the J end by 8 bases, with 9 bases between. The germline V gene has CDR1 MGHRA and CDR2 YSYEKL. The CDR3 has 11 residues. The CDR3 nucleotides read TGCGCCAGCAGCAAGGGGGACGGCTACACCTTC. Protein product: CASSKGDGYTF.

The chain links TRBV29-1 to TRBJ1-5; D is possibly TRBD1 (6 bases). Germline-derived CDR1 and CDR2 are SQVTM and ANQGSEA. This CDR3 is built from 12 residues. Trimming took off 4 bases at V and 11 bases at J, with 15 bases between the two ends. The CDR3 nucleotides read TGCAGCGTTGCGGACAGTTCAGGGGCCCAGCATTTT. Residues: CSVADSSGAQHF.

The count of this clone is one. The V gene is TRBV11-3, the J gene TRBJ2-3; TRBD1 aligns across 8 bases. This CDR3 has 14 residues. CDR1 is SGHNT and CDR2 is YENEEA in the germline V gene. V trimming: 3 bases; J trimming: 4 bases; junction bases outside the gene matches: 3. CDR3 DNA: TGTGCCAGCAGCTTGACAGGGGTGGCAGATACGCAGTATTTT. Encoded protein: CASSLTGVADTQYF. The full variable domain, completed using reference TRBV11-3 and TRBJ2-3, is EAGVVQSPRYKIIEKKQPVAFWCNPISGHNTLYWYLQNLGQGPELLIRYENEEAVDDSQLPKDRFSAERLKGVDSTLKIQPAELGDSAVYLCASSLTGVADTQYFGPGTRLTVL.

The chain is built from TRBV2 and TRBJ1-5; 8 positions match TRBD1. CDR3 length equals 14 residues. Germline loops: CDR1 SNHLY, CDR2 FYNNEI. Trimming removed 6 bases from V and 7 bases from J; junction bases left unmatched: 8. The CDR3 nucleotides are TGTGCCAGCAGGGCCGGACAGGGAGGGCAGCCCCAGCATTTT. This codes for CASRAGQGGQPQHF.

The chain employs TRBV7-8 and TRBJ2-3; 9 positions match TRBD1. With V trimmed by 5 bases and J by 7 bases, 7 bases remained unmatched. The CDR3 is 14 amino acids. CDR1 SGHVS and CDR2 FQNEAQ come from the germline V gene. The CDR3: CASSPGTGLHTQYF. The CDR3 DNA sequence: TGTGCCAGCAGCCCCGGGACAGGGCTCCATACGCAGTATTTT.

The rearrangement joins TRBV6-6 to TRBJ1-5, with D perhaps matching TRBD1 (5 bases). The CDR3 runs to 14 residues. In germline, CDR1 is MNHNY, CDR2 SVGAGI (reference sequence). The V end was cut by 5 bases, the J end by 0 bases, with 8 bases between. The CDR3 reads CASSGGDSNQPQHF. CDR3 DNA: TGTGCCAGCAGTGGGGGGGATAGCAATCAGCCCCAGCATTTT.

V and J are TRBV30 and TRBJ1-1; 8 nucleotides line up with TRBD1. This CDR3 comprises 14 residues. V was pared by 3 bases and J by 5 bases, with 8 bases of the junction left unmatched. Per the germline V gene, CDR1 is GTSNPN and CDR2 is SVGIG (reference sequence). CDR3 protein: CAWSPTGGWTEAFF. The DNA of the CDR3 is TGTGCCTGGAGCCCAACAGGGGGTTGGACTGAAGCTTTCTTT.